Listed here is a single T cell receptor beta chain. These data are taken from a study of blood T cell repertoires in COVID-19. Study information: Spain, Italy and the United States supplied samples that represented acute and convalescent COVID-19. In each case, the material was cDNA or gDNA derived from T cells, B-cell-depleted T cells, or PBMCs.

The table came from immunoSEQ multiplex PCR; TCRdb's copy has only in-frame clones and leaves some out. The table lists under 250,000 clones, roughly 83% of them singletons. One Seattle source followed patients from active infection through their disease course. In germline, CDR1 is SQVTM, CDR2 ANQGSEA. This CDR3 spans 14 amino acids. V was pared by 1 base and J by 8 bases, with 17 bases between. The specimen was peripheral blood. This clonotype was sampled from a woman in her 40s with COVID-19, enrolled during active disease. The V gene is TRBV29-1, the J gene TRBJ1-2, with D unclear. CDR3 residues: CSVEAHAATGGYTF. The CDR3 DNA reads TGCAGCGTTGAAGCCCACGCCGCAACGGGGGGCTACACCTTC.